The following is a TCR beta chain sequence with its context. Additional DNA sequences in this sample encode the identical CDR3. This sample stems from a study of blood T cell repertoires in COVID-19. Looking at the study overall: The United States, Italy and Spain provided the acute and convalescent COVID-19 samples. From T cells, B-cell-depleted T cells, or PBMCs came the material, which was cDNA or gDNA.

V shed 3 bases, J shed 5 bases, and the junction held 1 base outside the gene matches. CDR1 is LNHDA and CDR2 is SQIVND in the germline V gene (reference sequence). The CDR3 contains 13 residues. Original processing methods: Quantification of nucleated cells was approximated via reference gene primer amplification. Sequencing was performed with immunoSEQ multiplex PCR; in TCRdb, only in-frame clones are kept and a portion is missing. That table furnishes V, J and clone size, whereas the DNA furnished D and trimming. The sample carries under 300,000 clones, nearly 90% recorded once. The chain uses TRBV19 and TRBJ1-5; the match to TRBD1 covers 7 bases. This clonotype was sampled from a middle-aged woman who had recovered from COVID-19. The specimen was peripheral blood. The CDR3 nucleotides are TGTGCCAGTAGTATTACAGGGGATCAGCCCCAGCATTTT. This codes for CASSITGDQPQHF.